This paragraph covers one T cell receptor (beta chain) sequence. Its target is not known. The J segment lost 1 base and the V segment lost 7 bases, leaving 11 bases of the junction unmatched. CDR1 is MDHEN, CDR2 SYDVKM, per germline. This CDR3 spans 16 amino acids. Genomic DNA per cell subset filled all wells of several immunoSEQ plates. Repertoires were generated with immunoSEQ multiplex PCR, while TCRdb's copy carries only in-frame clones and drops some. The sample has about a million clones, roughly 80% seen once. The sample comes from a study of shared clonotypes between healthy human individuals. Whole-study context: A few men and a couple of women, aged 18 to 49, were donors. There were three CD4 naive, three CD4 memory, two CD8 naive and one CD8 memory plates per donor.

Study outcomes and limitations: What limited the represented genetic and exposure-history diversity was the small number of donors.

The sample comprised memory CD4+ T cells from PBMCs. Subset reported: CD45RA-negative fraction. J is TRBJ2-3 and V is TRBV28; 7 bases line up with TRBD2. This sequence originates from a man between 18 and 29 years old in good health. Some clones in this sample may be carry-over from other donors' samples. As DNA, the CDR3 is TGTGCCAGCATCATGGGGGTGGGAGGGGGCACAGATACGCAGTATTTT. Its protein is CASIMGVGGGTDTQYF.